The next 4 T cell receptor beta chains were all read from a single sample in a study of blood T cell repertoires in COVID-19. Sequenced by immunoSEQ multiplex PCR; TCRdb stores in-frame clones only, minus some. The sample contains more than 70,000 clones, around 86% of which appear only once. The specimen sequenced was peripheral blood. These receptors came from a man aged 45-60 years with active or convalescent COVID-19.

This clone was observed a handful of times. This chain joins TRBV5-4 and TRBJ2-5, with D perhaps matching TRBD2 (6 bases). Germline CDR1 is SGHNT and CDR2 is YYREEE (reference sequence). V was trimmed by 4 bases and J by 2 bases, leaving 9 bases between them. The CDR3 length is 13 residues. The CDR3 sequence is CASSPEGQETQYF. The CDR3 nucleotides read TGTGCCAGCAGCCCGGAGGGGCAAGAGACCCAGTACTTC.

The chain couples TRBV7-9 to TRBJ1-1, with D possibly TRBD1 on 6 matching bases. The CDR3 totals 16 residues. V shed 4 bases and J shed 1 base, with 16 bases lying between them. Germline loops: CDR1 SEHNR, CDR2 FQNEAQ (reference sequence). CDR3: CASSSRRTAANTEAFF. The CDR3 region has the DNA TGTGCCAGCAGCTCCCGTAGGACAGCAGCGAACACTGAAGCTTTCTTT.

V gene TRBV9 combines with J gene TRBJ2-3, with D perhaps TRBD2 (7 bases). The CDR3 covers 15 residues. The V end lost 7 bases, the J end lost 5 bases, and 20 bases lay between the germline ends. CDR1 is SGDLS and CDR2 is YYNGEE in the germline V gene. The CDR3 DNA reads as TGTGCCAGCGAGGAGGGGGGGCTGAAGTTAGATACGCAGTATTTT. Translating it yields CASEEGGLKLDTQYF.

The gene calls are TRBV7-9 and TRBJ2-1, with 10 bases matching TRBD1. Trimming took 4 bases from V and 6 from J; bases not matched to a gene: 3. Germline CDR1 SEHNR, CDR2 FQNEAQ (reference sequence). There are 14 residues in the CDR3. For the CDR3, the DNA is TGTGCCAGCAGCTGGAGGACAGGGGGCAATGAGCAGTTCTTC. This sequence encodes CASSWRTGGNEQFF.